The 24 T cell receptor beta chains below come from one sample, sequenced in a study of early T cells in non-severe SARS-CoV-2 infection. MiXCR, run by TCRdb on the 5' RACE reads, gives a single entry per CDR3 protein. The sample contains over 70,000 distinct CDR3 sequences, approximately 14% of which appear only once. The sequencing input was whole blood. These receptors were obtained from an adult who was a healthcare worker with PCR-confirmed SARS-CoV-2 infection or an uninfected control (not recorded which).

There are many counts of this clonotype. The chain joins TRBV20-1 to TRBJ1-1; D ambiguous. This CDR3 comprises 12 residues. V lost 4 bases and J lost 5, with 11 bases in between. The V gene's germline CDR1 is DFQATT and CDR2 SNEGSKA (reference sequence). CDR3 DNA: TGCAGTGCTACCGGGGATAGGACTGAAGCTTTCTTT. It yields the protein CSATGDRTEAFF.

This clonotype appeared a few times. This chain uses TRBV7-2 with TRBJ2-3; 9 bases agree with TRBD2. The germline gives CDR1 SGHTA, CDR2 FQGNSA. The CDR3 loop spans 16 amino acids. V shed 1 base, J shed 4 bases, and the junction held 6 bases outside the gene matches. The CDR3 spells CASSLGAGGGPDTQYF. Written as DNA, the CDR3 is TGTGCCAGCAGCTTAGGAGCGGGAGGAGGGCCAGATACGCAGTATTTT.

The table lists this clonotype with a few counts. V usage is TRBV29-1 and J usage is TRBJ2-7; a possible D gene is TRBD1 (5 bases). The CDR3 consists of 14 residues. The ends were cut back, 4 bases at V and 0 bases at J, with 13 bases in the middle. The germline CDR1 and CDR2 sequences are SQVTM and ANQGSEA. The CDR3 sequence is CSVVGRDSSYEQYF. DNA for the CDR3: TGCAGCGTTGTAGGCAGGGATAGCTCCTACGAGCAGTACTTC.

This chain uses TRBV12-3 or TRBV12-4 with TRBJ1-5; D uncertain. The CDR3 loop spans 15 amino acids. V was clipped by 3 bases and J by 1 base, with 10 bases between them. The DNA of the CDR3 is TGTGCCAGCAGTTTTTCGCTCTACAGCAATCAGCCCCAGCATTTT. Its translation: CASSFSLYSNQPQHF.

This clonotype was counted a few times. This chain uses TRBV12-3 or TRBV12-4 with TRBJ2-6; D perhaps matches TRBD1 (5 bases). The CDR3 spans 16 residues. Trimming stripped 3 bases from V and 4 bases from J, with 13 bases between. The CDR3 sequence is CASSFVRGTGANVLTF. As DNA, the CDR3 is TGTGCCAGCAGTTTCGTTAGGGGAACAGGGGCCAACGTCCTGACTTTC.

The chain couples TRBV6-1 to TRBJ1-5, with 11 bases that match TRBD1. From germline, CDR1 is MNHNS and CDR2 SASEGT. Trimming cost V 7 bases and J 5 bases; bases outside gene matches: 7. CDR3 length equals 15 residues. CDR3 DNA: TGTGCCAGCATGAAGGACAGGGGGCTCTATCAGCCCCAGCATTTT. It translates to CASMKDRGLYQPQHF.

This clonotype was seen many times. This rearrangement joins TRBV2 to TRBJ2-5; no reliable D call. The CDR3 contains 13 residues. Germline lookup yields CDR1 SNHLY and CDR2 FYNNEI. Trimming pared 4 bases from V and 2 bases from J, leaving 8 bases between. CDR3 region: CASSVSGQETQYF. The CDR3 bases are TGTGCCAGCAGTGTCTCTGGGCAAGAGACCCAGTACTTC.

V and J are TRBV29-1 and TRBJ1-6, with D possibly TRBD1 on 5 matching bases. CDR1 is SQVTM and CDR2 is ANQGSEA in the germline V gene. This CDR3 has 13 amino acids. The ends were cut back, 6 bases at V and 6 bases at J, with 12 bases in the middle. CDR3 residues: CSVTETANSPLHF. The CDR3 nucleotides are TGCAGCGTAACCGAGACAGCTAATTCACCCCTCCACTTT.

This clonotype has a handful of counts. The V gene is TRBV4-1, the J gene TRBJ2-3, with D possibly being TRBD1 (5 bases). Trimming removed 4 bases at V and 1 base at J, with 18 bases between. The CDR3 is 17 amino acids. CDR1 MGHRA and CDR2 YSYEKL come from the germline V gene. CDR3 DNA: TGCGCCAGCAGCCTCATAGGGGCAGGTGGAGGCACAGATACGCAGTATTTT. It is translated as CASSLIGAGGGTDTQYF.

The rearrangement links TRBV6-4 to TRBJ2-2, with 7 nucleotides matching TRBD1. The germline gives CDR1 MRHNA, CDR2 SNTAGT. The CDR3 extends over 14 amino acids. Trimming took 10 bases from V and 0 from J; bases not matched to a gene: 5. Here the CDR3 reads CATRDRTNTGELFF. The CDR3 DNA follows: TGTGCCACCCGGGACAGAACGAACACCGGGGAGCTGTTTTTT.

This clonotype turned up a few times. The chain has TRBV3-1 and TRBJ2-1, with no clear D. Looked up from germline, CDR1 is LGHDT and CDR2 is YNNKEL (reference sequence). CDR3 length: 15 amino acids. Trimming cost V 8 bases and J 0 bases, with 14 bases left between them. CDR3 nucleotides: TGTGCCAGCGGCAGAGCGCGTAGCTCCTACAATGAGCAGTTCTTC. It codes for CASGRARSSYNEQFF.

This clonotype was picked up a small number of times. The V call is TRBV20-1, the J call TRBJ1-1; 7 bases agree with TRBD1. Germline CDR1 reads DFQATT; CDR2 reads SNEGSKA (reference sequence). The CDR3 loop spans 12 amino acids. Germline trimming cut 6 bases from V and 8 bases from J; bases unmatched to any gene: 9. The CDR3 DNA follows: TGCAGTGCACCGGACAGGTGGGCCGAAGCTTTCTTT. It is translated as CSAPDRWAEAFF.

In its sample, this clonotype was seen a few times. The V gene is TRBV7-3, the J gene TRBJ1-2; the D gene is possibly TRBD1 (5 bases). The ends were cut back, 0 bases at V and 3 bases at J, with 8 bases in the middle. This CDR3 is built from 14 residues. From germline, CDR1 is SGHTA and CDR2 FQGTGA. The CDR3 region is CASSLTGDHYGYTF. In nucleotides, the CDR3 is TGTGCCAGCAGCTTAACAGGGGACCACTATGGCTACACCTTC.

V and J are TRBV29-1 and TRBJ2-1; TRBD2 aligns across 7 bases. In germline, CDR1 is SQVTM, CDR2 ANQGSEA. V shed 8 bases and J 0 bases; nucleotides not matched to a gene: 10. CDR3 length: 15 amino acids. The CDR3 DNA follows: TGCAGCTTTGTAGCGGGCGGTAGCTCCTACAATGAGCAGTTCTTC. Protein: CSFVAGGSSYNEQFF.

V is TRBV6-2 or TRBV6-3 and J is TRBJ2-4, with 8 nucleotides matching TRBD1. The CDR3 consists of 16 residues. Germline values: CDR1 MNHEY, CDR2 SVGEGT. V gave up 0 bases and J gave up 9 bases; unmatched junction bases: 10. The chain's CDR3 is CASSYSPTGEAGIQYF. In nucleotides, the CDR3 is TGTGCCAGCAGTTACTCCCCGACAGGGGAAGCGGGCATTCAGTACTTC.

This clonotype was counted only a few times. V gene TRBV29-1 combines with J gene TRBJ2-1; unclear D gene. Trimming took 6 bases from V and 3 from J, leaving 12 bases between them. The CDR3 runs to 13 residues. Germline V CDR1 and CDR2: SQVTM, ANQGSEA. CDR3 bases: TGCAGCGTCCTCTCAGCGATCTACAATGAGCAGTTCTTC. This gives the protein CSVLSAIYNEQFF.

This clonotype was observed at least ten times. The chain uses TRBV6-1 and TRBJ1-1, with D maybe TRBD1 (6 bases). The length of the CDR3 is 14 residues. Trimming stripped 7 bases from V and 4 bases from J, with 16 bases between. The germline V gene encodes CDR1 MNHNS and CDR2 SASEGT. CDR3: CASTKRGGPTEAFF. The CDR3 DNA sequence: TGTGCCAGCACCAAAAGGGGGGGGCCCACTGAAGCTTTCTTT.

The CDR3 DNA sequence: TGCAGTGCTAGAGCTACTAGCGGGAGTCTTTACGAGCAGTACTTC. It specifies CSARATSGSLYEQYF. The chain is built from TRBV20-1 and TRBJ2-7; TRBD2 matches at 11 bases. Germline-derived CDR1 and CDR2 are DFQATT and SNEGSKA (reference sequence). J lost 4 bases, V lost 1 base, and 6 bases had no gene match. The CDR3 contains 15 residues.

This clonotype was seen a few times. The chain recombines TRBV4-2 with TRBJ2-1; 7 nucleotides match TRBD1. The ends lost 1 base at V and 3 bases at J; junction bases unmatched: 6. CDR1 is LGHNA, CDR2 YNFKEQ, per germline. The CDR3 runs to 16 residues. Here the CDR3 reads CASSQGEGADYNEQFF. In DNA form, the CDR3 reads TGTGCCAGCAGCCAAGGTGAGGGGGCAGACTACAATGAGCAGTTCTTC.

There are many counts of this clonotype. The genes are TRBV5-1 and TRBJ2-3; TRBD1 matches 8 bases. The CDR3 consists of 14 residues. Unmatched junction bases numbered 10, after V lost 5 bases and J lost 8 bases. Germline loops: CDR1 SGHRS, CDR2 YFSETQ. CDR3 amino acids: CASRVGQGGSTQYF. The CDR3 DNA reads TGCGCCAGCAGAGTTGGACAGGGAGGAAGTACGCAGTATTTT.

This clonotype has just a few counts. The genes are TRBV6-1 and TRBJ2-2; TRBD1 agrees at 9 bases. V was clipped by 4 bases and J by 7 bases; unmatched bases: 10. Per germline, CDR1 MNHNS and CDR2 SASEGT. The CDR3 is 16 amino acids. CDR3 DNA sequence: TGTGCCAGCAGTGGATACGGGACAGGGAAAGGCGGGGAGCTGTTTTTT. This sequence encodes CASSGYGTGKGGELFF.

This clonotype was detected only a few times. The gene calls are TRBV5-1 and TRBJ2-2, with D perhaps matching TRBD1 (6 bases). The CDR3 is made up of 16 amino acids. V gave up 7 bases and J gave up 7 bases, with 23 bases separating them. CDR1 and CDR2 (germline): SGHRS, YFSETQ. Written as DNA, the CDR3 is TGCGCCAGCGGCCCTCAGGGGCAGATCCGGGGCGGGGAGCTGTTTTTT. As protein: CASGPQGQIRGGELFF.

The chain carries TRBV13 and TRBJ2-7; TRBD2 matches 10 bases. The CDR3 has 16 amino acids. Germline V CDR1 and CDR2: PRHDT, FYEKMQ (reference sequence). The J segment lost 0 bases and the V segment lost 5 bases, leaving 7 bases of the junction unmatched. The CDR3 nucleotides are TGTGCCAGCAGCGGCGGACTAGCGGACTACTCCTACGAGCAGTACTTC. It specifies CASSGGLADYSYEQYF.

In its sample, this clonotype was seen a few times. The J gene is TRBJ1-2, the V gene TRBV5-1; 8 positions agree with TRBD1. Germline CDR1 is SGHRS and CDR2 is YFSETQ. This CDR3 is built from 13 residues. J gave up 8 bases and V 0 bases, and 3 bases lay outside the gene matches. CDR3 protein: CASSLGQGMGYTF. CDR3 coding DNA: TGCGCCAGCAGCTTGGGACAGGGGATGGGCTACACCTTC. The full variable domain, with the rest looked up from reference TRBV5-1 and TRBJ1-2, is KAGVTQTPRYLIKTRGQQVTLSCSPISGHRSVSWYQQTPGQGLQFLFEYFSETQRNKGNFPGRFSGRQFSNSRSEMNVSTLELGDSALYLCASSLGQGMGYTFGSGTRLTVV.